These 24 T cell receptor beta chains were sequenced from one sample in a study of cytomegalovirus exposure and HLA in healthy donors. Primers: 60 Vbeta forward and 13 Jbeta reverse. Here immunoSEQ multiplex PCR was the method, and the copy in TCRdb shows in-frame clones only, minus some. In the table there are approximately 130,000 clones, approximately 80% of which are singletons. Sequencing was done on a sample of PBMCs. Every receptor here comes from a man aged 25 to 40 in good health and CMV-seronegative.

The chain uses TRBV9 and TRBJ2-1, with D hard to call. The CDR3 runs 13 residues. Trimming removed 3 bases from V and 9 bases from J, with 13 bases in between. Germline V gene lookup returns CDR1 SGDLS and CDR2 YYNGEE. CDR3 region: CASSAPLLFEQFF. The DNA for the CDR3 is TGTGCCAGCAGCGCCCCGTTGTTGTTTGAGCAGTTCTTC.

The gene calls are TRBV28 and TRBJ1-2; 8 positions match TRBD1. The CDR3 has 13 amino acids. The trim removed 5 bases at V and 4 bases at J, leaving 3 bases unmatched. Germline V gene lookup returns CDR1 MDHEN and CDR2 SYDVKM. The CDR3 DNA is TGTGCCAGCAGTCAAGGACAGGGCTATGGCTACACCTTC. Translating it yields CASSQGQGYGYTF.

The V call is TRBV5-6, the J call TRBJ2-2, with a possible D match to TRBD2 (5 bases). CDR3 size: 13 residues. V was pared by 1 base and J by 7 bases, with 8 bases between. The germline V gene encodes CDR1 SGHDT and CDR2 YYEEEE. CDR3 in amino acids: CASSLSGFGELFF. The CDR3 coding sequence is TGTGCCAGCAGCTTGTCGGGGTTCGGGGAGCTGTTTTTT.

The chain uses TRBV2 and TRBJ2-1; D is unclear. Germline CDR1 is SNHLY and CDR2 is FYNNEI. The CDR3 spans 16 residues. Between the trimmed V and J ends, which lost 0 bases and 0 bases, there was a span of 9 bases. The CDR3 is CASSEADRSSYNEQFF. In DNA form, the CDR3 reads TGTGCCAGCAGTGAAGCAGACCGGAGCTCCTACAATGAGCAGTTCTTC.

This clone showed up just a few times. V and J are TRBV18 and TRBJ1-2; D gene ambiguous. CDR3 length: 13 amino acids. Germline-derived CDR1 and CDR2 are KGHSH and LQKENI. The germline V and J ends were trimmed by 5 bases and 2 bases, with 9 bases remaining between them. The CDR3 region is CASSTTLNYGYTF. For the CDR3, the DNA is TGTGCCAGCTCAACTACTCTGAACTATGGCTACACCTTC. Filled out from reference TRBV18 and TRBJ1-2, the complete variable domain reads NAGVMQNPRHLVRRRGQEARLRCSPMKGHSHVYWYRQLPEEGLKFMVYLQKENIIDESGMPKERFSAEFPKEGPSILRIQQVVRGDSAAYFCASSTTLNYGYTFGSGTRLTVV.

This clone was seen just once. The chain couples TRBV6-5 to TRBJ1-1; D may be TRBD1 (6 bases). The CDR3 runs 15 residues. V shed 0 bases and J shed 5 bases, with 13 bases lying between them. Germline V gene lookup returns CDR1 MNHEY and CDR2 SVGAGI. The CDR3 sequence: CASSYSSGEKTEAFF. CDR3 nucleotides: TGTGCCAGCAGTTACTCGTCAGGGGAAAAGACTGAAGCTTTCTTT.

CDR3 sequence (DNA): TGTGCCAGCAGACCGACAGGTTTGAACACTGAAGCTTTCTTT. Translating gives CASRPTGLNTEAFF. The rearrangement joins TRBV7-6 to TRBJ1-1; tentatively, D is TRBD1 (6 bases). CDR1 and CDR2 (germline): SGHVS, FNYEAQ. CDR3 length: 14 amino acids. V was pared by 6 bases and J by 0 bases, with 11 bases between.

This clone appeared a few times. The V call is TRBV11-2, the J call TRBJ1-1; D is unclear. Germline assignment: CDR1 SGHAT and CDR2 FQNNGV. V gave up 6 bases and J gave up 1 base, with 9 bases separating them. The CDR3 extends over 13 amino acids. CDR3 sequence (DNA): TGTGCCAGCAGGAACACAAGGAACACTGAAGCTTTCTTT. This translates into CASRNTRNTEAFF.

This clone was detected only a few times. The chain has TRBV10-2 and TRBJ2-2; 8 bases agree with TRBD1. This CDR3 has 14 residues. The ends lost 6 bases at V and 3 bases at J; junction bases unmatched: 3. Germline values: CDR1 WSHSY, CDR2 SAAADI. The CDR3, as DNA: TGCGCCAGCAGGACAGGGGTCCACACCGGGGAGCTGTTTTTT. Its protein product is CASRTGVHTGELFF.

The gene calls are TRBV6-5 and TRBJ1-1, with D possibly TRBD1 on 5 matching bases. V lost 1 base to trimming and J lost 8 bases, with 8 bases between them. This CDR3 spans 12 amino acids. Per germline, CDR1 MNHEY and CDR2 SVGAGI. The CDR3 DNA sequence: TGTGCCAGCAGTTACTTGGCAGGGGAAGCTTTCTTT. Translation: CASSYLAGEAFF.

The chain uses TRBV11-3 and TRBJ1-1; D is unresolved. CDR1 is SGHNT, CDR2 YENEEA, per germline. This CDR3 has 15 residues. Trimming left V 4 bases short and J 1 base short, with 13 bases between. The CDR3 reads CASSSTHRGNTEAFF. The CDR3 bases are TGTGCCAGCAGCTCCACCCATCGCGGGAACACTGAAGCTTTCTTT.

The genes are TRBV28 and TRBJ2-7, with TRBD2 matching over 7 bases. The V segment lost 7 bases and the J segment 6 bases; nucleotides outside the gene matches: 15. The germline V gene encodes CDR1 MDHEN and CDR2 SYDVKM. The CDR3 is 15 residues long. The CDR3 region is CASNTVAGSAREQYF. The CDR3 nucleotides read TGTGCCAGCAATACGGTAGCGGGTTCCGCACGCGAGCAGTACTTC.

The chain uses TRBV27 and TRBJ2-7; weak D call: TRBD1 (6 bases). The CDR3 is 15 residues long. V was shortened by 1 base and J by 3 bases, with 13 bases between the two germline ends. Germline V gene data show CDR1 as MNHEY and CDR2 as SMNVEV (reference sequence). The CDR3 reads CASSLFPQGNYEQYF. As DNA, the CDR3 is TGTGCCAGCAGTTTATTCCCGCAGGGGAACTACGAGCAGTACTTC.

This clone was seen only once. CDR3 amino acids: CASSLDVIAGGGGAYEQYF. The CDR3, as DNA: TGTGCCAGCAGCTTAGATGTAATAGCGGGAGGGGGAGGGGCCTACGAGCAGTACTTC. The chain links TRBV11-2 to TRBJ2-7; 11 nucleotides line up with TRBD2. This CDR3 comprises 19 residues. Looked up from germline, CDR1 is SGHAT and CDR2 is FQNNGV. With V trimmed by 0 bases and J by 2 bases, 12 bases remained unmatched.

This chain connects TRBV5-1 to TRBJ2-2; the match to TRBD1 covers 9 bases. This CDR3 contains 16 residues. J lost 0 bases, V lost 4 bases, and 4 bases had no gene match. Per germline, CDR1 SGHRS and CDR2 YFSETQ. CDR3 sequence reads: CASSVGTGTNTGELFF. Written as DNA, the CDR3 is TGCGCCAGCAGCGTAGGGACAGGGACGAACACCGGGGAGCTGTTTTTT.

The J gene is TRBJ1-1, the V gene TRBV10-3; tentatively, D is TRBD1 (6 bases). The length of the CDR3 is 13 residues. Germline V gives CDR1 ENHRY, CDR2 SYGVKD. Trimming shortened V by 3 bases and J by 4 bases, and 9 bases separated the two germline ends. CDR3 bases: TGTGCCATCAGTGAAGGGGGTGGCACTGAAGCTTTCTTT. Protein product: CAISEGGGTEAFF.

This chain links TRBV5-1 with TRBJ2-1; a weak D match, TRBD2 (6 bases). This CDR3 comprises 14 residues. CDR1 and CDR2 (germline): SGHRS, YFSETQ. V gave up 4 bases and J gave up 8 bases, with 16 bases separating them. CDR3 in amino acids: CASSPHLTSDEQFF. In DNA, the CDR3 is TGCGCCAGCAGCCCGCACCTGACTAGTGATGAGCAGTTCTTC.

Concerning this clone: At one end the junction does not follow the germline gene, possibly because of a read error. The chain recombines TRBV7-9 with TRBJ2-1; a weak D match, TRBD1 (5 bases). CDR3 length: 12 residues. Germline-derived CDR1 and CDR2 are SEHNR and FQNEAQ (reference sequence). The CDR3 sequence is CSSSLRQGGQFF. DNA of the CDR3: TGTTCCAGCAGCTTACGGCAGGGTGGGCAGTTCTTC.

The chain carries TRBV6-1 and TRBJ2-1, with TRBD2 matching 12 bases. Germline V gene sequence: CDR1 MNHNS, CDR2 SASEGT. The CDR3 spans 15 residues. After removal of 5 bases from V and 7 bases from J, the junction contained 6 bases not matched to a gene. Here the CDR3 reads CASSLLAGGGNEQFF. The CDR3, as DNA: TGTGCCAGCAGTCTACTAGCGGGGGGTGGTAATGAGCAGTTCTTC.

The rearrangement joins TRBV9 to TRBJ2-5; 7 nucleotides match TRBD2. Trimming took 0 bases from V and 5 from J; bases not matched to a gene: 7. CDR3 length equals 15 residues. Germline V lookup: CDR1 SGDLS, CDR2 YYNGEE. The CDR3 sequence: CASSVVGGWVETQYF. For the CDR3, the DNA is TGTGCCAGCAGCGTAGTGGGAGGGTGGGTGGAGACCCAGTACTTC.

This clone was observed a few times. This chain uses TRBV28 with TRBJ1-2, with 9 bases matching TRBD1. J lost 6 bases, V lost 3 bases, and 8 bases had no gene match. Germline V gives CDR1 MDHEN, CDR2 SYDVKM. The CDR3 is made up of 15 amino acids. CDR3 sequence (DNA): TGTGCCAGCAGTTTCCTTAACAGGGGGCGCGATGGCTACACCTTC. Amino acid sequence: CASSFLNRGRDGYTF.

The chain links TRBV15 to TRBJ1-4; D unclear. CDR1 and CDR2 (germline): LNHNV, YYDKDF (reference sequence). V was cut by 5 bases and J by 7 bases, with 17 bases left in between. The CDR3 runs 15 residues. CDR3 in DNA: TGTGCCACCAGCCCTTCGGGGTCAGGTGGTGAAAAACTGTTTTTT. Protein: CATSPSGSGGEKLFF. The full variable domain, completed using reference TRBV15 and TRBJ1-4, is DAMVIQNPRYQVTQFGKPVTLSCSQTLNHNVMYWYQQKSSQAPKLLFHYYDKDFNNEADTPDNFQSRRPNTSFCFLDIRSPGLGDTAMYLCATSPSGSGGEKLFFGSGTQLSVL.

The V call is TRBV2, the J call TRBJ1-4, with 7 bases matching TRBD1. Germline V CDR1 and CDR2: SNHLY, FYNNEI. The junction had 4 bases not matched to a gene; V was cut back by 3 bases and J by 3 bases. CDR3 length: 15 residues. The CDR3 loop is CASSDRGRANEKLFF. The CDR3 coding sequence is TGTGCCAGCAGTGATAGGGGGCGGGCTAATGAAAAACTGTTTTTT.

The table lists this clone with a few counts. The CDR3 bases are TGTGCCAGCAGTTTGACAGGGGGCGATGAAAAACTGTTTTTT. Protein sequence: CASSLTGGDEKLFF. This sequence joins TRBV28 and TRBJ1-4; 10 bases align to TRBD1. The CDR3 is 14 residues long. The germline gives CDR1 MDHEN, CDR2 SYDVKM. V dropped 3 bases and J dropped 6; count of bases not matched to a gene: 1.